The clone carrying this T cell receptor beta chain has just a few counts. The antigen is undetermined. The data were taken from a study of cytomegalovirus exposure and HLA in healthy donors. Whole-study results and caveats: The likely origin of a cluster of highly shared sequence variants was a sequencing artifact. DRB1 had the most TCR associations and HLA-C the fewest, a later analysis found, with rates varying by HLA locus.

A multiplex PCR was run with 60 Vbeta primers and 13 Jbeta primers. Sequencing used immunoSEQ multiplex PCR; TCRdb keeps in-frame clones, though not all of them. The data show around 130,000 clones, 8.5% seen once. This receptor was taken from a man aged 35 to 55 in good health and CMV-seronegative. The specimen was PBMCs.

CDR3 amino acids: CASSLATANYGYTF. The CDR3 DNA is TGTGCCAGCAGCTTAGCGACAGCCAACTATGGCTACACCTTC. This sequence joins TRBV7-2 and TRBJ1-2; weak D call: TRBD1 (5 bases). Trimming left V 0 bases short and J 2 bases short, with 7 bases between. Germline values: CDR1 SGHTA, CDR2 FQGNSA. The CDR3 totals 14 residues.